The present T cell receptor beta chain was sequenced within a study of T cell responses to AZD1222 COVID-19 vaccine. In regard to this clone: What it binds is unknown.

Only in-frame clones appear in the TCRdb table, and some are missing; sequencing was by immunoSEQ multiplex PCR. The repertoire holds almost 50,000 clones, with approximately 80% as singletons. Findings and caveats of the study: Clonal diversity may have been underestimated, and the donors were mostly white British, with more females than males. Spike-specific TCR breadth and depth both grew after two AZD1222 doses.

CDR3 size: 14 residues. Germline V CDR1 and CDR2: SGHNT, YYREEE (reference sequence). Between the trimmed V and J ends, which lost 4 bases and 4 bases, there was a span of 14 bases. Material: peripheral blood, obtained on day 0 of MenACWY control vaccination. The clonotype was recovered from an adult in good health. This chain joins TRBV5-4 and TRBJ1-2; D not resolved. CDR3 in amino acids: CASSDGPSIYGYTF. In DNA, the CDR3 is TGTGCCAGCAGCGATGGGCCTTCCATCTATGGCTACACCTTC.